These T cell receptor beta chains were read from a single sample in a study of a mutant IDH1 vaccine in newly diagnosed glioma. No antigen has been assigned to these receptors. The table came from immunoSEQ multiplex PCR; TCRdb's copy has only in-frame clones and leaves some out. The sample contains tens of thousands of clones, 80% of which appear only once. Sequences were derived from PBMCs, sampled from a glioma patient whose treatment included an IDH1 peptide vaccine. The receptors here all came from a man aged 50 to 60 with glioma. Both conserved end residues are part of each CDR3. D genes are given only for firm matches. Not all rows give a size; the values are once, few, many and, for expanded clones, a class.

length	V	size	D	J	DNA	CDR3
15	TRBV27	NA	NA	TRBJ2-7	TGTGCCAGCAGTAAGTCGGTGGCAAGCTCCTACGAGCAGTACTTC	CASSKSVASSYEQYF
13	TRBV6-5	NA	NA	TRBJ1-2	TGTGCCACCAGGCGGGCAGGCGAGTATGGCTACACCTTC	CATRRAGEYGYTF
13	TRBV10-3	few	TRBD1	TRBJ1-1	TGTGCCTCCCGGACAGGGACGAACACTGAAGCTTTCTTT	CASRTGTNTEAFF
17	TRBV7-9	NA	NA	TRBJ2-2	TGTGCCAGCAGCCCACTCTTCGACAGTCTAGTCACCGGGGAGCTGTTTTTT	CASSPLFDSLVTGELFF
16	TRBV2	NA	TRBD2	TRBJ2-7	TGTGCCAGCAGTCCCATGCTAGCGGGGGGTACCTACGAGCAGTACTTC	CASSPMLAGGTYEQYF
15	TRBV5-4	NA	NA	TRBJ2-3	TGTGCCAGCAGCGCTTCCGGGACGGGGGACAATACGCAGTATTTT	CASSASGTGDNTQYF
15	TRBV7-2	NA	TRBD1	TRBJ2-2	TGTGCCAGCAGCTATGGACAGGGGGCAACCGGGGAGCTGTTTTTT	CASSYGQGATGELFF
15	TRBV18	NA	NA	TRBJ2-2	TGTGCCAGCTCACCACTTTCCAGGAGCACCGGGGAGCTGTTTTTT	CASSPLSRSTGELFF
15	TRBV2	NA	NA	TRBJ2-6	TGTGCCAGCAGTGAAGCATGGTCTGGGGCCAACGTCCTGACTTTC	CASSEAWSGANVLTF
18	TRBV30	NA	TRBD1	TRBJ1-1	TGTGCCTGGAGTGGGCAGGGGGCGCGGAGGAAGATAAACACTGAAGCTTTCTTT	CAWSGQGARRKINTEAFF
12	TRBV2	NA	NA	TRBJ2-1	TGTGCCAGCAGTTTAGACATATATGAGCAGTTCTTC	CASSLDIYEQFF
14	TRBV5-1	NA	NA	TRBJ2-3	TGCGCCAGCAGCGGGTCCTCAGGTGGGGATACGCAGTATTTT	CASSGSSGGDTQYF
15	TRBV6-5	NA	TRBD1	TRBJ1-2	TGTGCCAGCAGTCCCCGGACAGGGACTAACTATGGCTACACCTTC	CASSPRTGTNYGYTF
17	TRBV5-5	NA	TRBD1	TRBJ2-5	TGTGCCAGCAGCTTGCAGCCTTTACAGGGGTCGGGAGAGACCCAGTACTTC	CASSLQPLQGSGETQYF
14	TRBV11-3	NA	TRBD2	TRBJ2-7	TGTGCCAGCAGCCCCGGACTAGCCCCTAACGAGCAGTACTTC	CASSPGLAPNEQYF
13	TRBV7-9	NA	NA	TRBJ2-2	TGTGCCAGCAGTAGCGGGAACACCGGGGAGCTGTTTTTT	CASSSGNTGELFF
16	TRBV5-1	NA	TRBD1	TRBJ2-7	TGCGCCAGCAGCTTGGCCATGACAGGGGGCTACGGAGAGCAGTACTTC	CASSLAMTGGYGEQYF
14	TRBV27	NA	NA	TRBJ1-5	TGTGCCAGCAGCAAGGACGGCCCCCGCCAGCCCCAGCATTTT	CASSKDGPRQPQHF
14	TRBV28	NA	NA	TRBJ1-1	TGTGCCAGCAGTTCCGTCCCATCTGGCACTGAAGCTTTCTTT	CASSSVPSGTEAFF
14	TRBV6-5	NA	NA	TRBJ1-2	TGTGCCAGCAGTTACGGCAGGGGCGCCTATGGCTACACCTTC	CASSYGRGAYGYTF
13	TRBV5-8	once	TRBD1	TRBJ1-2	TGTGCCAGCAGCACCCGGGACAGCTATGGCTACACCTTC	CASSTRDSYGYTF
16	TRBV4-3	NA	TRBD2	TRBJ2-2	TGCGCCAGCAGCCAAGATTATAGCGGGGGGGTTAGGGAGCTGTTTTTT	CASSQDYSGGVRELFF
17	TRBV5-3	NA	NA	TRBJ2-3	TGTGCCAGAAGCTTGGCTGGGGGTCCGAGCCTCACAGATACGCAGTATTTT	CARSLAGGPSLTDTQYF
14	TRBV28	NA	NA	TRBJ2-7	TGTGCCAGCAGTTTAAACGGCCGCGCTGGGGAGCAGTACTTC	CASSLNGRAGEQYF
14	TRBV28	NA	TRBD2	TRBJ2-7	TGTGCCAGCCGGGGACTAGCGGAGTCCTACGAGCAGTACTTC	CASRGLAESYEQYF
16	TRBV5-4	NA	TRBD1	TRBJ1-2	TGTGCCAGCAGCTTGGCGGGGGACAGGTCACTCCATGGCTACACCTTC	CASSLAGDRSLHGYTF
14	TRBV5-4	NA	TRBD1	TRBJ2-5	TGTGCCAGCAGCTCGACAGGGCGAGGGGAGACCCAGTACTTC	CASSSTGRGETQYF
16	TRBV7-9	NA	NA	TRBJ1-3	TGTGCCAGCAGCTTTTATCGTCCGAGCTCTGGAAACACCATATATTTT	CASSFYRPSSGNTIYF
12	TRBV29-1	few	NA	TRBJ1-4	TGCAGCGTTGGGAGCCCTAATGAAAAACTGTTTTTT	CSVGSPNEKLFF
15	TRBV4-3	NA	NA	TRBJ2-3	TGCGCCAGCAGCCAAGATCCCGGGGGCACAGATACGCAGTATTTT	CASSQDPGGTDTQYF
16	TRBV4-2	once	TRBD1	TRBJ1-4	TGTGCCAGCAGCCAAGATGCGACAGGGGATAATGAAAAACTGTTTTTT	CASSQDATGDNEKLFF
13	TRBV2	NA	NA	TRBJ1-4	TGTGCCAGCAGTGTGCTCAGGCTTGAAAAACTGTTTTTT	CASSVLRLEKLFF
14	TRBV4-1	NA	NA	TRBJ1-5	TGCGCCAGCAGCCAAGGCCCCGGTGATCAGCCCCAGCATTTT	CASSQGPGDQPQHF
13	TRBV2	NA	TRBD1	TRBJ1-2	TGTGCCAGCAGTACAGGGGCTTACTATGGCTACACCTTC	CASSTGAYYGYTF
18	TRBV7-2	NA	NA	TRBJ2-7	TGTGCCAGCAGCATCTACCGCGGGGGCCTCAGGAGCTCCTACGAGCAGTACTTC	CASSIYRGGLRSSYEQYF
13	TRBV6-1	NA	NA	TRBJ1-2	TGTGCCAGCAGTGAGACCCTCGCCTATGGCTACACCTTC	CASSETLAYGYTF
14	TRBV11-2	NA	TRBD1	TRBJ2-7	TGTGCCAGCAGCTTAGACACAGGGGCGTACGAGCAGTACTTC	CASSLDTGAYEQYF